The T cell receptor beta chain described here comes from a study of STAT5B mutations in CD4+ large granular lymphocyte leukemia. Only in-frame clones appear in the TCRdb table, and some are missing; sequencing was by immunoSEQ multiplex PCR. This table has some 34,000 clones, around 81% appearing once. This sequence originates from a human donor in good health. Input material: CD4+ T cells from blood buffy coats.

The CDR3: CASSGGSSYNEQFF. CDR3 DNA: TGTGCCAGCAGCGGCGGGAGCTCCTACAATGAGCAGTTCTTC. The chain recombines TRBV7-9 with TRBJ2-1; 7 bases agree with TRBD2. After removal of 5 bases from V and 0 bases from J, the junction contained 1 base not matched to a gene. The CDR3 runs to 14 residues. CDR1 SEHNR and CDR2 FQNEAQ come from the germline V gene (reference sequence). The variable domain in full, with the rest retrieved from reference TRBV7-9 and TRBJ2-1, is DTGVSQNPRHKITKRGQNVTFRCDPISEHNRLYWYRQTLGQGPEFLTYFQNEAQLEKSRLLSDRFSAERPKGSFSTLEIQRTEQGDSAMYLCASSGGSSYNEQFFGPGTRLTVL.